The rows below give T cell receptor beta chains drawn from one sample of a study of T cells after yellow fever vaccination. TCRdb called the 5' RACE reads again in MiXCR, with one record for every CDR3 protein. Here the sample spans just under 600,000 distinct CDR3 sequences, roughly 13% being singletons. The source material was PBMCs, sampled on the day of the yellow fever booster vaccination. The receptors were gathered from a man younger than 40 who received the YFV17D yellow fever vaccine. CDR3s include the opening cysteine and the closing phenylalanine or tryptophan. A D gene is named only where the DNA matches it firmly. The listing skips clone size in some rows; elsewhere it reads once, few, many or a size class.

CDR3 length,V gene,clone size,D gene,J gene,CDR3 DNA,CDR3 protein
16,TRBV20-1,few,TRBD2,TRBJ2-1,TGCAGTGCTAGAGGGAACTTAGCGGGACCGGCCAATGAGCAGTTCTTC,CSARGNLAGPANEQFF
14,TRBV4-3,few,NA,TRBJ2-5,TGCGCCAGCAGCCAAGATTGGGCCACAGAGACCCAGTACTTC,CASSQDWATETQYF
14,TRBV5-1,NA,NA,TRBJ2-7,TGCGCCAGCAGCTTGGTAGGGACCCACTACGAGCAGTACTTC,CASSLVGTHYEQYF
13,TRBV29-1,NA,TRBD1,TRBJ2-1,TGCAGCGTTCCGGACAGGGGCTACAATGAGCAGTTCTTC,CSVPDRGYNEQFF
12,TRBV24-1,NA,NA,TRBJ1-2,TGTGCCACCAGTGATTCAGCAGGGGGCTACACCTTC,CATSDSAGGYTF
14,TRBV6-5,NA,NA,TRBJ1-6,TGTGCCAGCAGTTCCCAGGCCGCGAATTCACCCCTCCACTTT,CASSSQAANSPLHF
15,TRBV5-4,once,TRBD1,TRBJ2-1,TGTGCCAGCAGCTCTAGGGACAGGGGTGAGCATGAGCAGTTCTTC,CASSSRDRGEHEQFF
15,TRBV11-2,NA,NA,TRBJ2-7,TGTGCCAGCAGCTTAGATCGGCGGACGACCTACGAGCAGTACTTC,CASSLDRRTTYEQYF
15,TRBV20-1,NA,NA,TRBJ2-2,TGCAGTGCTAGAGAGGGACACCCCAACACCGGGGAGCTGTTTTTT,CSAREGHPNTGELFF
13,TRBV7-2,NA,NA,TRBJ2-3,TGTGCCAGCAGCCAACAGTGGACAGATACGCAGTATTTT,CASSQQWTDTQYF
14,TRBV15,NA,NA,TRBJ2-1,TGTGCCACCAGCAGAGTGACCCCTGGATCGGAGCAGTTCTTC,CATSRVTPGSEQFF
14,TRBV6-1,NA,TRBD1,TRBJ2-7,TGTGCCAGCAGTGAAACGGACAGGTCTTACGAGCAGTACTTC,CASSETDRSYEQYF
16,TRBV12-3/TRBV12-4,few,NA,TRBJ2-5,TGTGCCAGCACCTCAGGAAGGGGCGGACGCCAAGAGACCCAGTACTTC,CASTSGRGGRQETQYF
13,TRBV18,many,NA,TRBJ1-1,TGTGCCAGCTCACCAAACGGGTTCACTGAAGCTTTCTTT,CASSPNGFTEAFF
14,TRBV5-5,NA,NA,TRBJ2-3,TGTGCCAGCAGCTTGGCTACACTCACAGATACGCAGTATTTT,CASSLATLTDTQYF
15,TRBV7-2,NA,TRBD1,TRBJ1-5,TGTGCCAGCAGCGGAGACAGGGGGCTCTATCAGCCCCAGCATTTT,CASSGDRGLYQPQHF
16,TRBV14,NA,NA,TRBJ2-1,TGTGCCAGCAGCCAAGATCTAGCAGACTCCTACAATGAGCAGTTCTTC,CASSQDLADSYNEQFF
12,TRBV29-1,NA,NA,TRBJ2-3,TGCAGCGTTGGACTGGCCACAGATACGCAGTATTTT,CSVGLATDTQYF
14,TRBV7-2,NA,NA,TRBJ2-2,TGTGCCAGCACCGAGGGGGTGGGGACCGGGGAGCTGTTTTTT,CASTEGVGTGELFF
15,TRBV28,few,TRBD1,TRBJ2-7,TGTGCCAGCATCCCGGGACAGGGCTACTCCTACGAGCAGTACTTC,CASIPGQGYSYEQYF
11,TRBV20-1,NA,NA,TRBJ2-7,TGCAGTGCTAGAGAAGGAGGCGAGCAGTACTTC,CSAREGGEQYF
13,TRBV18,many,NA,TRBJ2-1,TGTGCCAGCTCACCACCCCCAGGCAATGAGCAGTTCTTC,CASSPPPGNEQFF
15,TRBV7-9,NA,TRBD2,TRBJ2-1,TGTGCCAGCAGCCCGTTTCCAGCGGGAGATAATGAGCAGTTCTTC,CASSPFPAGDNEQFF
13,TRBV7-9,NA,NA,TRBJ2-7,TGTGCCAGCAGCCACAACCCGAGCTACGAGCAGTACTTC,CASSHNPSYEQYF
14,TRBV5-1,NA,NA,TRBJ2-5,TGCGCCAGCAGCAACGCGAACGCGGGGGAGACCCAGTACTTC,CASSNANAGETQYF
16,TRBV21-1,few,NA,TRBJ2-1,TGTGCCAGCAGCGCCCCTTGGAGCCTAGCGTACAATGAGCAGTTCTTC,CASSAPWSLAYNEQFF
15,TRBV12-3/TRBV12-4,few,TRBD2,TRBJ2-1,TGTGCCAGCAGTTCCGGACTAGCGGGAAATAATGAGCAGTTCTTC,CASSSGLAGNNEQFF
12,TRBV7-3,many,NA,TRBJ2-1,TGTGCCAGCGGGAATTCCTACAATGAGCAGTTCTTC,CASGNSYNEQFF
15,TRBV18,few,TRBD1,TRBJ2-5,TGTGCCAGCTCACCGGGACAGGGGTCACGGGAGACCCAGTACTTC,CASSPGQGSRETQYF
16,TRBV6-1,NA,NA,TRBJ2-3,TGTGCCAGCACCCACCCAAGGGGGAGGGGGCAAGGTACGCAGTATTTT,CASTHPRGRGQGTQYF
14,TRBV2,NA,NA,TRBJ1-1,TGTGCCAGCAGTGAACGGGCTCGGAACACTGAAGCTTTCTTT,CASSERARNTEAFF
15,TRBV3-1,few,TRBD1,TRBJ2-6,TGTGCCAGCAACGACAGGGGAACTGGGGCCAACGTCCTGACTTTC,CASNDRGTGANVLTF
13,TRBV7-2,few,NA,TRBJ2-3,TGTGCCAGCAGCGGCAGAGTAGCGGATACGCAGTATTTT,CASSGRVADTQYF
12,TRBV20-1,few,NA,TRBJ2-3,TGCAGTGCTAGGAAAGAGACAGATACGCAGTATTTT,CSARKETDTQYF
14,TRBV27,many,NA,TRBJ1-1,TGTGCCAGCAGTTTTTACAGGGAAGGCACTGAAGCTTTCTTT,CASSFYREGTEAFF
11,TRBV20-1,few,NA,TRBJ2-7,TGCAGTGCTAGTCTCAGCTACGAGCAGTACTTC,CSASLSYEQYF
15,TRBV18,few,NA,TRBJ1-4,TGTGCCAGCTCACCAAATGGGGGAAGAAATGAAAAACTGTTTTTT,CASSPNGGRNEKLFF
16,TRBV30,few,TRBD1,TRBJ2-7,TGTGCCTGGAGCAATCAACTAGGACAGGGGGACGACGAGCAGTACTTC,CAWSNQLGQGDDEQYF
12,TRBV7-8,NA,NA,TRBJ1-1,TGTGCCAGCAGCTCCTCTCACACTGAAGCTTTCTTT,CASSSSHTEAFF
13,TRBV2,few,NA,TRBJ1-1,TGTGCCAGCAGTGCGATTATGAACACTGAAGCTTTCTTT,CASSAIMNTEAFF
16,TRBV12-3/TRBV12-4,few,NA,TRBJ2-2,TGTGCCAGCAGTTTAGCGGGCCTAGCGAGTAACGGGGAGCTGTTTTTT,CASSLAGLASNGELFF
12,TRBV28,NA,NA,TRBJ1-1,TGTGCCAGCGGCCTCGGGTGGACTGAAGCTTTCTTT,CASGLGWTEAFF
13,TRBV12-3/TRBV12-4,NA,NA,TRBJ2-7,TGTGCCAGCAACCCGCGGCCAGGTGGCGAGCAGTACTTC,CASNPRPGGEQYF
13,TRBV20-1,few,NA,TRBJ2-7,TGCAGTGCAGCCCCCGCGGGGAGAGACGAGCAGTACTTC,CSAAPAGRDEQYF
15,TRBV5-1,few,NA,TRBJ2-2,TGCGCCAGCAGCGGCGGGGCTTCCCTCACCGGGGAGCTGTTTTTT,CASSGGASLTGELFF
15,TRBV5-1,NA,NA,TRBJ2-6,TGCGCCAGCAGTCGTTGGGTGTCTGGGGCCAACGTCCTGACTTTC,CASSRWVSGANVLTF
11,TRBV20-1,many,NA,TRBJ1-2,TGCAGTGCTAGAATTGACTATGGCTACACCTTC,CSARIDYGYTF
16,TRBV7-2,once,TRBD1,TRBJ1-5,TGTGCCAGCAGCCCAAGAGGGGGACAGATGTATCAGCCCCAGCATTTT,CASSPRGGQMYQPQHF
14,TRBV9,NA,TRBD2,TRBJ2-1,TGTGCCAGCAGCGTATCGGGAGGGCCTGGTGAGCAGTTCTTC,CASSVSGGPGEQFF